These 8 T cell receptor beta chains share one sample of origin, sequenced in a study of cytomegalovirus exposure and HLA in healthy donors. Repertoires were generated with immunoSEQ multiplex PCR, while TCRdb's copy carries only in-frame clones and drops some. The table lists over 45,000 clones, approximately 95% of them singletons, with 5.8% in the top ten. Sequencing used PBMCs. All receptors derive from a young woman in good health and CMV-seronegative.

This clone was observed a single time. The genes are TRBV6-5 and TRBJ2-3; 7 nucleotides line up with TRBD1. Losses at the gene ends were 5 bases for V and 5 bases for J; bases not matched to a gene: 4. The CDR3 runs to 13 residues. Germline CDR1 is MNHEY and CDR2 is SVGAGI. In DNA form, the CDR3 reads TGTGCCAGCAGTCAGGGGGTGGGAGATACGCAGTATTTT. As protein: CASSQGVGDTQYF.

The chain couples TRBV10-3 to TRBJ2-1, with TRBD2 as a possible D gene (7 bases). The V end was cut by 7 bases, the J end by 6 bases, with 13 bases between. In germline, CDR1 is ENHRY, CDR2 SYGVKD. The length of the CDR3 is 13 residues. CDR3 loop: CAIKGGGLNEQFF. The CDR3, as DNA: TGTGCCATCAAGGGGGGGGGCCTCAATGAGCAGTTCTTC.

The gene calls are TRBV11-1 and TRBJ2-7; D is ambiguous. This CDR3 region has 11 residues. Germline values: CDR1 SGHAT, CDR2 FQDESV (reference sequence). Trimming stripped 5 bases from V and 1 base from J, with 3 bases between. CDR3 in amino acids: CASSPSYEQYF. In DNA form, the CDR3 reads TGTGCCAGCAGCCCATCCTACGAGCAGTACTTC.

The gene calls are TRBV11-1 and TRBJ1-3, with no clear D. CDR3 length equals 12 residues. CDR1 is SGHAT, CDR2 FQDESV, per germline (reference sequence). V was shortened by 8 bases and J by 2 bases, with 7 bases between the two germline ends. This CDR3 is CASSWPGNTIYF. CDR3 nucleotide sequence: TGTGCCAGCTCTTGGCCTGGAAACACCATATATTTT.

The genes are TRBV10-3 and TRBJ2-5, with TRBD1 matching over 8 bases. Germline loops: CDR1 ENHRY, CDR2 SYGVKD. Unmatched junction bases numbered 1, after V lost 2 bases and J lost 2 bases. The CDR3 loop spans 14 amino acids. The CDR3: CAISEHRGQETQYF. The CDR3 DNA follows: TGTGCCATCAGTGAGCACAGGGGGCAAGAGACCCAGTACTTC.

The rearrangement uses TRBV13 and TRBJ2-1; 8 bases agree with TRBD2. The CDR3 contains 18 residues. Unmatched junction bases numbered 12, after V lost 4 bases and J lost 1 base. CDR1 and CDR2 (germline): PRHDT, FYEKMQ (reference sequence). The CDR3 sequence is CASSSRGALSESYNEQFF. The CDR3, as DNA: TGTGCCAGCAGCTCGCGGGGGGCACTGTCTGAGTCCTACAATGAGCAGTTCTTC.

V is TRBV5-6 and J is TRBJ2-4; 10 bases map to TRBD1. The length of the CDR3 is 15 residues. The trim removed 4 bases at V and 7 bases at J, leaving 8 bases unmatched. Per the germline V gene, CDR1 is SGHDT and CDR2 is YYEEEE. The CDR3 DNA is TGTGCCAGCAGCCCCGGGACAGGGGACTCTAACATTCAGTACTTC. It encodes CASSPGTGDSNIQYF.

This chain connects TRBV13 to TRBJ2-3; D gene unclear. The CDR3 has 13 amino acids. The V and J ends lost 5 bases and 1 base respectively, with 7 bases between them. Germline lookup yields CDR1 PRHDT and CDR2 FYEKMQ (reference sequence). CDR3 sequence (DNA): TGTGCCAGCAGCCGCCCAGGCACAGATACGCAGTATTTT. Its protein is CASSRPGTDTQYF.